The source of this T cell receptor beta chain is a study of Tregs in tolerant kidney transplant recipients. Study findings and constraints: Biological reproducibility was not directly addressed in this study. Findings come from small patient numbers and require larger validation. For some patients, primers changed over time, blocking nucleotide-level comparison.

Mixed chimerism was transient after nonmyeloablative marrow transplants from related graft donors. Unstimulated Tregs (CD4+CD25+CD127-) and CD4+CD25- non-Tregs were sorted from PBMCs. Libraries were prepared by immunoSEQ multiplex PCR; TCRdb keeps only in-frame clonotypes and omits some of them. The sample includes 55,000 to 75,000 clones, 80% to 90% of them seen just once. V lost 0 bases and J 4 bases, leaving 3 bases between the germline ends. The CDR3 sequence is 11 residues long. Germline CDR1 reads GTSNPN; CDR2 reads SVGIG (reference sequence). Details on this clone: The antigen remains unidentified.

The sample in question was CD4+ T cells from blood (PBMCs), obtained 6 months after the transplant. The TCR originated in a human patient who received a combined kidney and bone marrow transplant. The graft donor may have given rise to some T cells. The rearrangement joins TRBV30 to TRBJ2-5; unclear D gene. CDR3 protein: CAWSVLETQYF. DNA of the CDR3: TGTGCCTGGAGTGTACTAGAGACCCAGTACTTC.